The T cell receptor (beta chain) under discussion was sequenced for a study of CD8+CD57+ T cells in acquired aplastic anemia. As for the study in general: The DNA of sorted CD4+ and CD8+ cells averaged roughly 3.2 ug. Study-wide points: Patients and controls turned out to have more than 25 CD8+ CDR3 sequences in common. Patients did not significantly differ from controls in CD8+ Simpson's diversity.

In this sample, this clonotype turned up many times. Its specificity is unknown. The length of the CDR3 is 13 residues. Germline CDR1 and CDR2: LGHNA and YSLEER. Trimming stripped 1 base from V and 5 bases from J, with 6 bases between. The template for TCR beta VDJ and CDR3 sequence profiling was genomic DNA. TCRdb reanalysed the reads using MiXCR and keeps one entry per CDR3 protein. This table holds about 190,000 distinct CDR3 sequences, less than 70% found once. Sample: sorted CD4+, CD8+, or CD8+CD57+ T cells (not recorded which) from PBMCs. The chain recombines TRBV4-3 with TRBJ2-4; D is ambiguous. The sequence derives from a human donor in good health, serving as a control. The CDR3 region has the DNA TGCGCCAGCAGCCAAGGATCAGAAAACATTCAGTACTTC. It yields the protein CASSQGSENIQYF.